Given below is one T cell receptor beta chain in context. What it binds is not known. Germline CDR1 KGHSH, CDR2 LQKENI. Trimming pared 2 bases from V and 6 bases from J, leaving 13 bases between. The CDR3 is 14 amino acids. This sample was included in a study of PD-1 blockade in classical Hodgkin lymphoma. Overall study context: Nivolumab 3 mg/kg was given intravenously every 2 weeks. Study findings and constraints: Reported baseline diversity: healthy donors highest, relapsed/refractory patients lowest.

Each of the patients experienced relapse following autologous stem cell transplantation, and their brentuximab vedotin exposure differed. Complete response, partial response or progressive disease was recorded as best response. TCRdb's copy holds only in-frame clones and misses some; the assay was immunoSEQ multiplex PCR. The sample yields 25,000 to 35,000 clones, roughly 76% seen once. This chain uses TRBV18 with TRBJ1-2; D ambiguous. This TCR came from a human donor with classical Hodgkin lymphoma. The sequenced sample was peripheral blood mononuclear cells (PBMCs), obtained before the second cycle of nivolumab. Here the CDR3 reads CASSPSGGDDGYTF. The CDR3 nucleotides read TGTGCCAGCTCACCATCTGGAGGTGACGATGGCTACACCTTC. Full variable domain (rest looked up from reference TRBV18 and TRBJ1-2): NAGVMQNPRHLVRRRGQEARLRCSPMKGHSHVYWYRQLPEEGLKFMVYLQKENIIDESGMPKERFSAEFPKEGPSILRIQQVVRGDSAAYFCASSPSGGDDGYTFGSGTRLTVV.